The TCR beta chain described here comes from a study of shared clonotypes between healthy human individuals. For the study at large: CD8 memory received one plate per donor, CD8 naive two, CD4 memory three and CD4 naive three. Overall study findings and caveats: Clonotype sharing among donors likely depends on sequencing depth. Between a few donors, naive CD4 clonotypes were shared at a level of around 4.8%.

Concerning this clone itself: Its antigen is unknown.

Here immunoSEQ multiplex PCR was the method, and the copy in TCRdb shows in-frame clones only, minus some. The repertoire includes more than 1,200,000 clones, approximately 98.5% of them detected once, and about 0.4% sits in the top ten. This CDR3 has 11 amino acids. Germline V gives CDR1 GTSNPN, CDR2 SVGIG (reference sequence). With 8 bases removed from V and 2 bases from J, the gap between germline ends came to 8 bases. The genes are TRBV30 and TRBJ2-3; no clear D. The sample was naive CD4+ T cells sorted from blood. As for subset: CD45RA+ positively selected. This sequence originates from a young man in good health. The CDR3 DNA reads TGTGCCGCCCGACACACAGATACGCAGTATTTT. It encodes CAARHTDTQYF.